The rows below give T cell receptor beta chains drawn from one sample of a study of blood T cell repertoires in COVID-19. This table comes from immunoSEQ multiplex PCR, and its TCRdb copy is limited to in-frame clones, with some not included. The sample consists of 61,000 or so clones, under 85% of them appearing once. The sequencing sample was made of peripheral blood. The source is a woman in her 70s with acute or convalescent COVID-19. The CDR3 runs from the conserved cysteine through the conserved F or W.

V gene | CDR3 protein
TRBV5-4 | CASSGTGTGVVEFF
TRBV7-9 | CASSLFSDF
TRBV5-6 | CASSGLGLLSTDTQYF
TRBV24-1 | CATSGRDSSTDTQYF
TRBV29-1 | CSVEDIGGGELGELFF
TRBV28 | CASKVTGGGNQPQHF
TRBV5-1 | CASSLVADSSGANVLTF
TRBV18 | CASSPPSQGAGEQYF
TRBV4-2 | CASSQEVGSLTEQYF
TRBV2 | CASSQLRGETQYF
TRBV6-5 | CASTSGLNYGYTF
TRBV6-2/TRBV6-3 | CASSPPGQVEDEQFF
TRBV5-4 | CASSLEGRADTQYF
TRBV18 | CASSPARPLGDTQYF
TRBV5-4 | CASSPGQLNSPLHF
TRBV12-3/TRBV12-4 | CASSLVGSSGDFF